Each of the 23 T cell receptor beta chains below was sequenced from the same sample in a study of CD4 T cells in relation to SARS-CoV-2 and coronaviruses. The unexposed donors gave CD4+ T cells in about 2011-2019, prior to COVID-19. Data came from immunoSEQ multiplex PCR; TCRdb stores just in-frame clones and leaves some out. The table includes about 70,000 clones, 85% to 90% detected once. Sequenced: memory CD4+ T cells from PBMCs. All receptors derive from a human donor in good health.

As regards this clone: One end of the junction varies from germline; a read error may be responsible. The chain is built from TRBV5-1 and TRBJ1-2; 7 positions agree with TRBD1. Germline V lookup: CDR1 SGHRS, CDR2 YFSETQ. There are 16 residues in the CDR3. CDR3 in DNA: TGCGCCAGCAGCGCAATAGCAAACAGGGGTAACGATGGCTACACCTTC. Translation: CASSAIANRGNDGYTF.

The chain is built from TRBV19 and TRBJ1-1; possible D gene TRBD1, 6 bases. The ends were cut back, 4 bases at V and 6 bases at J, with 18 bases in the middle. Germline lookup yields CDR1 LNHDA and CDR2 SQIVND (reference sequence). CDR3 length: 15 residues. CDR3 in DNA: TGTGCCAGTAGTAAAAGCAGGGGACTCCCCTCTGAAGCTTTCTTT. Protein product: CASSKSRGLPSEAFF. Full variable domain (missing parts from reference TRBV19 and TRBJ1-1): DGGITQSPKYLFRKEGQNVTLSCEQNLNHDAMYWYRQDPGQGLRLIYYSQIVNDFQKGDIAEGYSVSREKKESFPLTVTSAQKNPTAFYLCASSKSRGLPSEAFFGQGTRLTVV.

The table lists this clone with a count of one. The chain links TRBV7-8 to TRBJ1-1, with 7 bases matching TRBD1. From germline, CDR1 is SGHVS and CDR2 FQNEAQ. V shed 6 bases, J shed 5 bases, and the junction held 9 bases outside the gene matches. The CDR3 length is 14 residues. In DNA form, the CDR3 reads TGTGCCAGCAGGAGTCAGGGGGAGTCAACTGAAGCTTTCTTT. This translates into CASRSQGESTEAFF.

The V gene is TRBV10-3, the J gene TRBJ1-6, with 9 bases fitting TRBD1. The V gene end was trimmed by 6 bases and the J gene end by 6 bases; junction bases not matched to a gene: 3. Germline values: CDR1 ENHRY, CDR2 SYGVKD. The CDR3 runs 14 residues. The DNA for the CDR3 is TGTGCCATCAGGGCGGGACAGGGTAATTCACCCCTCCACTTT. Protein sequence: CAIRAGQGNSPLHF.

The genes are TRBV6-1 and TRBJ2-1; D uncertain. Germline CDR1 reads MNHNS; CDR2 reads SASEGT. The CDR3 runs 13 residues. Trimming took 3 bases from V and 6 from J, leaving 9 bases between them. The CDR3 coding sequence is TGTGCCAGCAGTGAGCAGGTTCCCAATGAGCAGTTCTTC. This encodes CASSEQVPNEQFF.

V is TRBV6-5 and J is TRBJ2-7, with unresolved D. Germline assignment: CDR1 MNHEY and CDR2 SVGAGI. This CDR3 region has 15 residues. The V and J ends lost 4 bases and 3 bases respectively, with 16 bases between them. CDR3 amino acids: CASSSPRAGLYEQYF. The CDR3 DNA reads TGTGCCAGCAGTTCCCCTCGGGCCGGTCTCTACGAGCAGTACTTC.

The rearrangement links TRBV7-3 to TRBJ2-7; 11 positions agree with TRBD1. V trimming: 5 bases; J trimming: 7 bases; junction bases outside the gene matches: 10. Germline CDR1 and CDR2: SGHTA and FQGTGA. The CDR3 is 15 residues long. The DNA of the CDR3 is TGTGCCAGCAGCCGCGGGACAGGGGGTTGGGAGGAGCAGTACTTC. This encodes CASSRGTGGWEEQYF.

The V gene is TRBV5-1, the J gene TRBJ2-6; D is unresolved. Germline V lookup: CDR1 SGHRS, CDR2 YFSETQ. Trimming shortened V by 3 bases and J by 0 bases, and 7 bases separated the two germline ends. This CDR3 spans 15 amino acids. In DNA form, the CDR3 reads TGCGCCAGCAGCTGGGCCCTCTCTGGGGCCAACGTCCTGACTTTC. Its translation: CASSWALSGANVLTF.

Of note for this clone: One end of the junction fails to match germline, which may point to a read error. The genes are TRBV7-3 and TRBJ2-1; 9 bases agree with TRBD2. This CDR3 region has 16 residues. Germline V gene sequence: CDR1 SGHTA, CDR2 FQGTGA. The CDR3 sequence is CASSLSSGSSYNEQLF. The CDR3 DNA reads TGTGCCAGCAGCTTAAGTAGCGGGAGCTCCTACAATGAGCAGCTCTTC.

The chain carries TRBV15 and TRBJ2-3; possibly TRBD2 for D (6 bases). V lost 1 base to trimming and J lost 0 bases, with 11 bases between them. The CDR3 contains 16 residues. Germline lookup yields CDR1 LNHNV and CDR2 YYDKDF (reference sequence). The CDR3 region has the DNA TGTGCCACCAGCAGAGGTGGGGCGGGGAGCACAGATACGCAGTATTTT. This translates into CATSRGGAGSTDTQYF.

The chain employs TRBV6-6 and TRBJ2-1; D is perhaps TRBD2 (6 bases). From germline, CDR1 is MNHNY and CDR2 SVGAGI (reference sequence). This CDR3 contains 11 residues. Trimming pared 5 bases from V and 10 bases from J, leaving 9 bases between. The chain's CDR3 is CASSIRGEQFF. The CDR3 bases are TGTGCCAGCAGTATTCGGGGGGAGCAGTTCTTC.

V gene TRBV2 combines with J gene TRBJ1-6; unclear D gene. Trimming stripped 11 bases from V and 12 bases from J, with 20 bases between. CDR1 SNHLY and CDR2 FYNNEI come from the germline V gene. This CDR3 spans 13 amino acids. The CDR3 DNA sequence: TGTGCCGGTAAAGACGGACGCGGGGAACCCCTCCACTTT. Encoded protein: CAGKDGRGEPLHF.

The chain is built from TRBV10-3 and TRBJ2-1; D perhaps matches TRBD2 (6 bases). The germline gives CDR1 ENHRY, CDR2 SYGVKD. Trimming left V 0 bases short and J 3 bases short, with 12 bases between. The CDR3 consists of 16 residues. In DNA form, the CDR3 reads TGTGCCATCAGTGAGTCAGGGAGGAGATACTACAATGAGCAGTTCTTC. Amino acids: CAISESGRRYYNEQFF.

The chain is built from TRBV19 and TRBJ1-6, with 9 bases lining up with TRBD1. V lost 4 bases to trimming and J lost 9 bases; unmatched junction nucleotides: 7. Germline V gene sequence: CDR1 LNHDA, CDR2 SQIVND (reference sequence). CDR3 size: 15 residues. CDR3 nucleotides: TGTGCCAGTAGTACCGACAGGGGGAAGATTTCACCCCTCCACTTT. It specifies CASSTDRGKISPLHF.

This sequence joins TRBV7-2 and TRBJ1-4; 11 bases are a match to TRBD1. The CDR3 extends over 14 amino acids. Per the germline V gene, CDR1 is SGHTA and CDR2 is FQGNSA. V was clipped by 5 bases and J by 7 bases; unmatched bases: 3. CDR3 residues: CASSLGTGGEKLFF. CDR3 in DNA: TGTGCCAGCAGCCTCGGGACAGGGGGTGAAAAACTGTTTTTT.

The CDR3 sequence is CASSNYGYTF. The CDR3 DNA sequence: TGTGCCAGCAGTAACTATGGCTACACCTTC. The chain uses TRBV28 and TRBJ1-2, with unresolved D. Germline CDR1 and CDR2: MDHEN and SYDVKM. Trimming left V 5 bases short and J 2 bases short, with 0 bases between. This CDR3 is built from 10 residues.

This chain links TRBV30 with TRBJ2-3, with TRBD2 matching 7 bases. V lost 2 bases, J lost 6 bases, and 5 bases stayed unmatched. The CDR3 loop spans 13 amino acids. Germline V gene lookup returns CDR1 GTSNPN and CDR2 SVGIG (reference sequence). CDR3: CAWSLAGSDTQYF. CDR3 nucleotides: TGTGCCTGGAGTTTAGCGGGTTCTGATACGCAGTATTTT.

The chain combines TRBV24-1 with TRBJ2-1; no definite D call. Germline lookup yields CDR1 KGHDR and CDR2 SFDVKD. V lost 5 bases, J lost 9 bases, and 16 bases lay in between. The CDR3 length is 14 residues. The CDR3 spells CATSGDTDNPEQFF. DNA for the CDR3: TGTGCCACCAGTGGAGACACTGACAATCCTGAGCAGTTCTTC.

This clone was seen once. The genes are TRBV11-2 and TRBJ2-1, with 10 positions matching TRBD2. V lost 8 bases, J lost 3 bases, and 13 bases stayed unmatched. The germline V gene has CDR1 SGHAT and CDR2 FQNNGV. The CDR3 is 17 amino acids. Here the CDR3 DNA reads TGTGCCAGCGGGTTAGCGGGAGGCCTTACTAACTACAATGAGCAGTTCTTC. Residues: CASGLAGGLTNYNEQFF.

The rearrangement links TRBV4-1 to TRBJ1-2; TRBD1 is a possible D gene (5 bases). Germline V gene lookup returns CDR1 MGHRA and CDR2 YSYEKL. V dropped 0 bases and J dropped 2 bases, with 16 bases sitting between them. The CDR3 totals 17 residues. In DNA form, the CDR3 reads TGCGCCAGCAGCCAAGATCAGGGCGGCCAGAGGAACTATGGCTACACCTTC. Its translation: CASSQDQGGQRNYGYTF.

The chain joins TRBV28 to TRBJ2-7, with 9 bases identical to TRBD2. This CDR3 contains 15 residues. The V segment lost 5 bases and the J segment 3 bases; nucleotides outside the gene matches: 8. Germline V gives CDR1 MDHEN, CDR2 SYDVKM. CDR3 in amino acids: CASSPTGSGSYEQYF. In DNA form, the CDR3 reads TGTGCCAGCAGTCCCACGGGTAGCGGGAGCTACGAGCAGTACTTC.

The J gene is TRBJ2-5, the V gene TRBV3-1 (or the pseudogene TRBV3-2), with 9 bases matching TRBD2. The length of the CDR3 is 13 residues. Germline V gene lookup returns CDR1 LGHDT and CDR2 YNNKEL (reference sequence). Trimming at V came to 6 bases and at J to 4 bases, leaving 3 bases not matched to a gene. The CDR3 reads CASSPSGIETQYF. The CDR3 bases are TGTGCCAGCAGTCCTAGCGGGATAGAGACCCAGTACTTC.

The chain is built from TRBV5-3 and TRBJ2-7; 7 positions match TRBD1. TRBV5-3 is treated as an ORF (open reading frame) with a function not yet certain. V trimming: 3 bases; J trimming: 4 bases; junction bases outside the gene matches: 10. The CDR3 spans 15 residues. The CDR3 DNA reads as TGTGCCAGAAGCTCCCTGACAGGGTTGAATTACGAGCAGTACTTC. Protein product: CARSSLTGLNYEQYF.